One sample yielded the 14 T cell receptor beta chains listed below, sequenced in a study of T cells in Graves' hyperthyroidism and ophthalmopathy. Amplified TCR beta CDR3 regions derived from RNA transcripts. In the first-round RT-PCR of the TCR CDR3, the HTBI primer set was used. From the multiplex PCR reads, TCRdb called clonotypes with MiXCR, one entry per CDR3 protein. Of 500,000 to 600,000 distinct CDR3 sequences detected, 16% appear once; the ten largest clones hold 18%. Input material: blood. The receptors shown here come from a woman under 30 with Graves' hyperthyroidism.

This clonotype was counted a few times. The chain couples TRBV20-1 to TRBJ1-5, with D unresolved. The CDR3 spans 14 residues. Per the germline V gene, CDR1 is DFQATT and CDR2 is SNEGSKA (reference sequence). V dropped 6 bases and J dropped 2 bases, with 14 bases sitting between them. Here the CDR3 DNA reads TGCAGTGCCGGCCCCGGATGGGGCAATCAGCCCCAGCATTTT. Amino acid sequence: CSAGPGWGNQPQHF.

This clonotype came up a few times. The chain is built from TRBV7-3 and TRBJ2-2, with a possible D match to TRBD1 (6 bases). From germline, CDR1 is SGHTA and CDR2 FQGTGA. The CDR3 contains 17 residues. V was trimmed by 5 bases and J by 2 bases, leaving 18 bases between them. CDR3 DNA: TGTGCCAGCAGCCTGTACAAGGACAGACTTAACACCGGGGAGCTGTTTTTT. Its translation is CASSLYKDRLNTGELFF.

The chain combines TRBV24-1 with TRBJ1-2, with a tentative D call TRBD1 (6 bases). Trimming cost V 4 bases and J 8 bases, with 16 bases left between them. CDR1 is KGHDR and CDR2 is SFDVKD in the germline V gene. The CDR3 totals 14 residues. The DNA for the CDR3 is TGTGCCACCAGTGACTCGGGGGCTCGGGACGGCTACACCTTC. Amino acid sequence: CATSDSGARDGYTF.

This clonotype was recorded at least ten times. V is TRBV3-1 and J is TRBJ2-7; D call uncertain. V lost 4 bases and J lost 0, with 16 bases in between. Germline V gives CDR1 LGHDT, CDR2 YNNKEL (reference sequence). The CDR3 is 16 residues long. The CDR3 DNA is TGTGCCAGCAGCCTAGAATTGCGTCAAACCTCCTACGAGCAGTACTTC. Its translation is CASSLELRQTSYEQYF.

This chain joins TRBV27 and TRBJ2-2; D is perhaps TRBD2 (6 bases). This CDR3 contains 18 residues. Germline V gives CDR1 MNHEY, CDR2 SMNVEV (reference sequence). V lost 4 bases to trimming and J lost 6 bases, with 24 bases between them. The CDR3 is CASSSPRDSPLGAGELFF. CDR3 bases: TGTGCCAGCAGTTCCCCCCGGGACTCCCCCCTGGGCGCCGGGGAGCTGTTTTTT.

The rearrangement joins TRBV5-6 to TRBJ2-7; D is perhaps TRBD2 (5 bases). V lost 1 base and J 2 bases, leaving 19 bases between the germline ends. Germline V gives CDR1 SGHDT, CDR2 YYEEEE. The CDR3 is 17 amino acids. The CDR3 nucleotides read TGTGCCAGCAGCTTGTCGCTAGCCGGACGGAAAACCTACGAGCAGTACTTC. Protein product: CASSLSLAGRKTYEQYF.

This clonotype appeared a single time. This may be a read error, as it is one base from a much larger clone. J is TRBJ2-5 and V is TRBV12-3 or TRBV12-4, with D perhaps TRBD1 or TRBD2 (5 bases each). The V end was cut by 2 bases, the J end by 5 bases, with 15 bases between. This CDR3 comprises 15 residues. CDR3 region: CASSLSSGTGETQYF. CDR3 nucleotides: TGTGCCAGCAGTTTATCTTCCGGGACGGGGGAGACCCAGTACTTC.

This clonotype was detected many times. The chain is built from TRBV6-1 and TRBJ1-5; no clear D. The CDR3 contains 16 residues. Per germline, CDR1 MNHNS and CDR2 SASEGT. The V gene lost 3 bases and the J gene lost 2 bases, with 14 bases spanning the gap. Here the CDR3 reads CASSDSRGTGNQPQHF. The CDR3 DNA follows: TGTGCCAGCAGTGACTCGCGGGGAACGGGCAATCAGCCCCAGCATTTT.

This clonotype was picked up many times. The chain employs TRBV24-1 and TRBJ1-2, with D maybe TRBD1 (6 bases). The CDR3 contains 15 residues. Germline CDR1 KGHDR, CDR2 SFDVKD. V was trimmed by 3 bases and J by 8 bases, leaving 18 bases between them. This CDR3 is CATSDGDRQEMGYTF. Written as DNA, the CDR3 is TGTGCCACCAGTGATGGAGACAGACAGGAAATGGGCTACACCTTC.

This clonotype occurred many times. This chain uses TRBV20-1 with TRBJ2-1, with D tentatively TRBD2 (6 bases). V was trimmed by 3 bases and J by 7 bases, leaving 10 bases between them. Germline loops: CDR1 DFQATT, CDR2 SNEGSKA (reference sequence). The CDR3 is 12 amino acids. The CDR3 coding sequence is TGCAGTGCTAGTCGGGGGACTAATGAGCAGTTCTTC. Its protein product is CSASRGTNEQFF.

Ten or more counts support this clonotype. The V and J genes are TRBV11-1 and TRBJ2-4; D is unclear. The V gene lost 4 bases and the J gene lost 8 bases, with 18 bases spanning the gap. Germline CDR1 and CDR2: SGHAT and FQDESV (reference sequence). The CDR3 spans 15 residues. CDR3 sequence reads: CASSSHPMAQDIQYF. CDR3 coding DNA: TGTGCCAGCAGCTCACATCCTATGGCCCAGGACATTCAGTACTTC.

J is TRBJ2-5 and V is TRBV5-4; 12 bases are a match to TRBD2. The ends lost 6 bases at V and 5 bases at J; junction bases unmatched: 8. Germline V gene data show CDR1 as SGHNT and CDR2 as YYREEE (reference sequence). The CDR3 contains 15 residues. The CDR3 DNA reads as TGTGCCAGCAACCCTAGCGGGGGGGCTGGGGAGACCCAGTACTTC. Translating it yields CASNPSGGAGETQYF.

In this sample, this clonotype turned up many times. The rearrangement uses TRBV11-3 and TRBJ1-3; the D gene is possibly TRBD1 (6 bases). This CDR3 has 13 residues. The V end lost 7 bases, the J end lost 4 bases, and 11 bases lay between the germline ends. The V gene's germline CDR1 is SGHNT and CDR2 YENEEA. CDR3 sequence: CASTTGTGNTIYF. CDR3 nucleotides: TGTGCCAGCACCACCGGGACAGGAAACACCATATATTTT.

The gene calls are TRBV4-1 and TRBJ2-5; D may be TRBD2 (5 bases). CDR3 size: 16 residues. The germline V gene has CDR1 MGHRA and CDR2 YSYEKL. Trimming took off 4 bases at V and 5 bases at J, with 20 bases between the two ends. DNA of the CDR3: TGCGCCAGCAGCCCTCTACTAGGGCCGGCTGGCGAGACCCAGTACTTC. It encodes CASSPLLGPAGETQYF.